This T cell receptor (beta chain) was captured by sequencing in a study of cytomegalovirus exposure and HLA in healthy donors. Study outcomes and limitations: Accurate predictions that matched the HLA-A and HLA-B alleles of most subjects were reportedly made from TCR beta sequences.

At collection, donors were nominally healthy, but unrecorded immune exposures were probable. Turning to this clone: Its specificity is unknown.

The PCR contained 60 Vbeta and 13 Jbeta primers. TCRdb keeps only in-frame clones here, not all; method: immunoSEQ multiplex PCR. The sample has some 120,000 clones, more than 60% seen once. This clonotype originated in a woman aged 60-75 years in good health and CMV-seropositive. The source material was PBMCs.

The CDR3 sequence is CASSEVRQTPEYTEAFF. CDR3 in DNA: TGTGCCAGCAGTGAAGTGCGACAGACTCCCGAATACACTGAAGCTTTCTTT. The V and J genes are TRBV2 and TRBJ1-1, with D maybe TRBD1 (5 bases). The CDR3 totals 17 residues. V was clipped by 1 base and J by 3 bases, with 18 bases between them. Germline lookup yields CDR1 SNHLY and CDR2 FYNNEI.